The T cell receptor beta chain described here comes from a study of cytomegalovirus exposure and HLA in healthy donors. To note about this clone: Its target is not known.

PCR amplification relied on 60 Vbeta primers (plus 13 Jbeta primers). Original analysis: In a later analysis, the count reached roughly 80 million unique TCR beta chains, with approximately 11 million shared. Using immunoSEQ multiplex PCR, the repertoire was profiled, and TCRdb retains in-frame clones only, with some absent. That table gives V, J and clone size, and the DNA gave D and trimming. The repertoire consists of approximately 150,000 clones, with 80% occurring once and the leading ten covering approximately 4.5%. Findings of the study overall: Across donors, most TCRs were seen rarely, yet some public ones were widespread.

Per the germline V gene, CDR1 is GTSNPN and CDR2 is SVGIG (reference sequence). The CDR3 length is 12 residues. V was pared by 5 bases and J by 5 bases, with 10 bases between. This sequence joins TRBV30 and TRBJ2-1; weak D call: TRBD1 (5 bases). The source is a man between 25 and 39 years old in good health and CMV-seronegative. Input material: PBMCs. The CDR3, as DNA: TGTGCCTGGGGTGGACACAACAATGAGCAGTTCTTC. This gives the protein CAWGGHNNEQFF.